These 27 T cell receptor beta chains came from one sample sequenced in a study of cytomegalovirus exposure and HLA in healthy donors. PCR involved 60 Vbeta and 13 Jbeta primers. Some clones are missing from TCRdb's copy, which holds only in-frame ones; the method was immunoSEQ multiplex PCR. The data hold some 160,000 clones, with 70% to 80% observed a single time. The sequenced sample consisted of PBMCs. These receptors were taken from a woman aged 40 to 50 in good health and CMV-seronegative.

This sequence joins TRBV30 and TRBJ2-1; 8 positions agree with TRBD2. In germline, CDR1 is GTSNPN, CDR2 SVGIG (reference sequence). This CDR3 contains 17 residues. V lost 1 base and J lost 10; bases outside the gene matches: 18. As DNA, the CDR3 is TGTGCCTGGAGTGGCCCCCCTACTAGCGGACAAAGGAGGGAGCAGTTCTTC. Translated, it gives CAWSGPPTSGQRREQFF. The entire variable domain, with the rest obtained from reference TRBV30 and TRBJ2-1, is as follows: SQTIHQWPATLVQPVGSPLSLECTVEGTSNPNLYWYRQAAGRGLQLLFYSVGIGQISSEVPQNLSASRPQDRQFILSSKKLLLSDSGFYLCAWSGPPTSGQRREQFFGPGTRLTVL.

The CDR3 is CASSYNTQGDIKAFF. The CDR3 region has the DNA TGCGCCAGCAGCTATAACACCCAGGGGGATATAAAAGCTTTCTTT. This sequence joins TRBV5-1 and TRBJ1-1; 7 positions agree with TRBD1. This CDR3 has 15 amino acids. The junction had 14 bases not matched to a gene; V was cut back by 3 bases and J by 9 bases. Germline V gene lookup returns CDR1 SGHRS and CDR2 YFSETQ.

The chain has TRBV5-6 and TRBJ1-4; TRBD1 might be the D (5 bases). Trimming stripped 4 bases from V and 3 bases from J, with 16 bases between. The CDR3 sequence is 16 residues long. Germline assignment: CDR1 SGHDT and CDR2 YYEEEE. As DNA, the CDR3 is TGTGCCAGCAGCACCTCAGGGATGACGGCTAATGAAAAACTGTTTTTT. Its protein is CASSTSGMTANEKLFF.

The chain recombines TRBV27 with TRBJ2-2; a possible D gene is TRBD1 (5 bases). The germline CDR1 and CDR2 sequences are MNHEY and SMNVEV (reference sequence). V lost 5 bases and J 7 bases, leaving 11 bases between the germline ends. The CDR3 is 13 residues long. The CDR3 DNA reads as TGTGCCAGCAGTATACAGGTGATCGGGGAGCTGTTTTTT. It encodes CASSIQVIGELFF.

The chain uses TRBV9 and TRBJ1-5; TRBD1 matches 8 bases. This CDR3 is 13 amino acids long. Germline trimming cut 2 bases from V and 5 bases from J; bases unmatched to any gene: 0. Germline lookup yields CDR1 SGDLS and CDR2 YYNGEE. The CDR3 DNA follows: TGTGCCAGCAGCGTGACAGGGGATCAGCCCCAGCATTTT. Translation: CASSVTGDQPQHF.

The CDR3 is CAWSVERQGGPQYF. Written as DNA, the CDR3 is TGTGCCTGGAGTGTAGAAAGGCAGGGGGGCCCGCAGTACTTC. This sequence joins TRBV30 and TRBJ2-7; D may be TRBD1 (7 bases). Germline V gene lookup returns CDR1 GTSNPN and CDR2 SVGIG (reference sequence). V was cut by 0 bases and J by 9 bases, with 18 bases left in between. The CDR3 contains 14 residues.

The chain employs TRBV30 and TRBJ2-7, with 7 nucleotides matching TRBD1. This CDR3 spans 13 amino acids. Germline CDR1 and CDR2: GTSNPN and SVGIG (reference sequence). V lost 5 bases to trimming and J lost 2 bases; unmatched junction nucleotides: 6. The CDR3 sequence is CAWDRDSTYEQYF. CDR3 sequence (DNA): TGTGCCTGGGACCGGGACAGCACCTACGAGCAGTACTTC.

The V and J genes are TRBV28 and TRBJ2-7; TRBD2 agrees at 13 bases. CDR3 length equals 15 residues. Germline loops: CDR1 MDHEN, CDR2 SYDVKM. The V and J ends lost 5 bases and 2 bases, in that order; junction bases with no gene match: 3. CDR3 region: CASSPGTSGAYEQYF. As DNA, the CDR3 is TGTGCCAGCAGTCCCGGGACTAGCGGGGCCTACGAGCAGTACTTC.

The chain uses TRBV6-6 and TRBJ1-1, with 9 bases identical to TRBD1. The CDR3 sequence is 16 residues long. Germline CDR1 is MNHNY and CDR2 is SVGAGI (reference sequence). With V trimmed by 4 bases and J by 1 base, 7 bases remained unmatched. The CDR3 nucleotides are TGTGCCAGCAGTTTCCGACAGGGGGTGCCGAACACTGAAGCTTTCTTT. Its translation: CASSFRQGVPNTEAFF.

The CDR3 bases are TGCGCCAGCAGCCCCGCTGCTGGGCGCGAGGAAAAACTGTTTTTT. This sequence encodes CASSPAAGREEKLFF. The genes are TRBV5-1 and TRBJ1-4; D uncertain. The CDR3 spans 15 residues. V was shortened by 4 bases and J by 8 bases, with 18 bases between the two germline ends. Per the germline V gene, CDR1 is SGHRS and CDR2 is YFSETQ.

On this clone: A junction boundary mismatches the germline segment, possibly from a read error. This rearrangement joins TRBV5-1 to TRBJ2-7, with 7 bases aligning to TRBD1. The CDR3 is 15 amino acids. Germline CDR1 SGHRS, CDR2 YFSETQ. For the CDR3, the DNA is TGCGCCAGCAGCTTGGGAGGGGGCCCCTTTGATGAGCAGCACTTC. Protein product: CASSLGGGPFDEQHF.

The chain links TRBV5-4 to TRBJ1-2; tentative D call: TRBD1 (5 bases). The CDR3 runs to 14 residues. Trimming removed 4 bases from V and 4 bases from J, with 14 bases in between. Germline CDR1 and CDR2: SGHNT and YYREEE (reference sequence). Here the CDR3 DNA reads TGTGCCAGCAGCGCCGCTGACAGCTCCTATGGCTACACCTTC. It is translated as CASSAADSSYGYTF.

This clone was seen just once. V gene TRBV11-2 combines with J gene TRBJ2-2, with unresolved D. Germline V gene data show CDR1 as SGHAT and CDR2 as FQNNGV. Trimming took 2 bases from V and 5 from J, leaving 12 bases between them. The CDR3 has 15 amino acids. CDR3 in DNA: TGTGCCAGCAGCTTAACGGTCGGAGATACCGGGGAGCTGTTTTTT. Amino acid sequence: CASSLTVGDTGELFF.

The V and J genes are TRBV4-3 and TRBJ1-6, with 10 nucleotides matching TRBD1. This CDR3 is built from 15 residues. Per the germline V gene, CDR1 is LGHNA and CDR2 is YSLEER. Germline trimming cut 4 bases from V and 7 bases from J; bases unmatched to any gene: 4. CDR3 region: CASSLEGQGNSPLHF. In DNA form, the CDR3 reads TGCGCCAGCAGCCTAGAGGGACAGGGGAATTCACCCCTCCACTTT.

The chain employs TRBV5-1 and TRBJ2-2; 7 bases fit TRBD1. Germline V lookup: CDR1 SGHRS, CDR2 YFSETQ. V lost 4 bases, J lost 4 bases, and 4 bases stayed unmatched. The CDR3 is 14 residues long. This CDR3 reads CASSPGQLTGELFF. CDR3 bases: TGCGCCAGCAGCCCGGGACAGCTCACCGGGGAGCTGTTTTTT.

The V call is TRBV30, the J call TRBJ1-1, with a tentative D call TRBD1 (5 bases). V lost 3 bases to trimming and J lost 8 bases, with 10 bases between them. This CDR3 spans 11 amino acids. Germline V gives CDR1 GTSNPN, CDR2 SVGIG (reference sequence). The DNA of the CDR3 is TGTGCCTGGAGCCCAGGGCGGGAAGCTTTCTTT. Protein: CAWSPGREAFF.

V usage is TRBV5-1 and J usage is TRBJ2-7; 9 positions match TRBD1. The CDR3 covers 16 residues. The germline V gene has CDR1 SGHRS and CDR2 YFSETQ. V lost 7 bases to trimming and J lost 2 bases; unmatched junction nucleotides: 13. CDR3 DNA sequence: TGCGCCAGCTCCGGACAGGGGCCGTCGTGGGCCTACGAGCAGTACTTC. Protein product: CASSGQGPSWAYEQYF.

The CDR3 DNA sequence: TGTGCCAGCAAACCCGGGACAGGGGGGTTCGTAGGGCCCTACGAGCAGTACTTC. Residues: CASKPGTGGFVGPYEQYF. The chain recombines TRBV2 with TRBJ2-7; the match to TRBD1 covers 11 bases. Germline-derived CDR1 and CDR2 are SNHLY and FYNNEI. With V trimmed by 7 bases and J by 2 bases, 16 bases remained unmatched. The CDR3 is 18 residues long.

This clone showed up just a few times. The rearrangement joins TRBV15 to TRBJ2-7; possibly TRBD2 for D (6 bases). Germline lookup yields CDR1 LNHNV and CDR2 YYDKDF (reference sequence). V gave up 5 bases and J gave up 0 bases, with 14 bases separating them. This CDR3 is 15 amino acids long. The CDR3 sequence is CATSLSGTSSYEQYF. The CDR3 region has the DNA TGTGCCACCAGCCTTAGCGGTACTAGCTCCTACGAGCAGTACTTC.

The CDR3 bases are TGCGCCAGCAGCTTGGTTTCACTGGGCACAGATACGCAGTATTTT. Protein product: CASSLVSLGTDTQYF. The V and J genes are TRBV5-1 and TRBJ2-3; D remains ambiguous. Trimming shortened V by 0 bases and J by 1 base, and 9 bases separated the two germline ends. CDR3 length equals 15 residues. Germline V gene lookup returns CDR1 SGHRS and CDR2 YFSETQ. Complete variable domain (other parts from reference TRBV5-1 and TRBJ2-3): KAGVTQTPRYLIKTRGQQVTLSCSPISGHRSVSWYQQTPGQGLQFLFEYFSETQRNKGNFPGRFSGRQFSNSRSEMNVSTLELGDSALYLCASSLVSLGTDTQYFGPGTRLTVL.

The chain combines TRBV19 with TRBJ1-2; D may be TRBD1 (6 bases). The CDR3 has 12 residues. Trimming left V 9 bases short and J 4 bases short, with 12 bases between. The germline V gene encodes CDR1 LNHDA and CDR2 SQIVND (reference sequence). The CDR3 coding sequence is TGTGCCAGCCGGGGGGCGGCCTATGGCTACACCTTC. It is translated as CASRGAAYGYTF.

This clone has just one count. The chain joins TRBV7-2 to TRBJ1-2; a weak D match, TRBD1 (6 bases). The CDR3 runs to 16 residues. The V gene lost 3 bases and the J gene lost 6 bases, with 20 bases spanning the gap. The germline V gene has CDR1 SGHTA and CDR2 FQGNSA. The CDR3 nucleotides read TGTGCCAGCAGCTTGGCCTCCGGGACACGGGGTAATGGCTACACCTTC. This codes for CASSLASGTRGNGYTF.

Notes on this clone: Within the sample, other DNA sequences also encode this same CDR3. The CDR3 is CASSPEQGTYEQYF. The DNA of the CDR3 is TGTGCCAGCAGCCCCGAGCAGGGTACCTACGAGCAGTACTTC. The chain links TRBV6-5 to TRBJ2-7; D might be TRBD1 (5 bases). The CDR3 has 14 residues. Germline V gene lookup returns CDR1 MNHEY and CDR2 SVGAGI. Trimming removed 6 bases at V and 2 bases at J, with 14 bases between.

The chain uses TRBV2 and TRBJ2-5; 8 nucleotides agree with TRBD2. TRBJ2-7 explains the end of the DNA better; the J call may be wrong. CDR3 length: 15 residues. CDR1 and CDR2 (germline): SNHLY, FYNNEI. The CDR3 reads CASSERAGDSYEQYF. Written as DNA, the CDR3 is TGTGCCAGCAGTGAAAGAGCGGGGGACTCCTACGAGCAGTACTTC.

The chain employs TRBV29-1 and TRBJ2-4; no clear D. The V and J ends lost 6 bases and 8 bases respectively, with 11 bases between them. The CDR3 is made up of 11 amino acids. Per germline, CDR1 SQVTM and CDR2 ANQGSEA. CDR3 in amino acids: CSVRSSDIQYF. The CDR3 DNA reads TGCAGCGTCAGAAGTTCAGACATTCAGTACTTC.

The chain is built from TRBV4-1 and TRBJ2-7, with TRBD1 matching 9 bases. This CDR3 contains 14 residues. The trim removed 4 bases at V and 7 bases at J, leaving 8 bases unmatched. Germline V CDR1 and CDR2: MGHRA, YSYEKL. The CDR3 sequence: CASSLRTGVGEQYF. The DNA of the CDR3 is TGCGCCAGCAGCCTTAGGACAGGGGTGGGGGAGCAGTACTTC.

The V gene is TRBV19, the J gene TRBJ1-6; TRBD1 is a possible D gene (5 bases). Deletions cut 6 bases from V and 7 bases from J, with 10 bases between. Per the germline V gene, CDR1 is LNHDA and CDR2 is SQIVND (reference sequence). This CDR3 contains 13 residues. CDR3 residues: CASRAGRNSPLHF. Written as DNA, the CDR3 is TGTGCCAGTAGGGCAGGGAGGAATTCACCCCTCCACTTT.